This T cell receptor (beta chain) was identified in a study of T cell changes during pregnancy in multiple sclerosis. Generated by immunoSEQ multiplex PCR, the TCRdb table keeps only in-frame clones and is missing some. The table has tens of thousands of clones, just over 90% seen once. This CDR3 has 14 amino acids. V was clipped by 6 bases and J by 5 bases, with 16 bases between them. Germline values: CDR1 MDHEN, CDR2 SYDVKM. This clone was seen more than once but under ten times. The sequence was obtained from a female donor with multiple sclerosis, enrolled in a pregnancy study. J is TRBJ1-1 and V is TRBV28, with D possibly matching TRBD1 (5 bases). This material consisted of CD4+ T cells from peripheral blood mononuclear cells, taken before pregnancy. The CDR3 coding sequence is TGTGCCAGCAGACAGACGCCACGGGGGACTGAAGCTTTCTTT. Protein product: CASRQTPRGTEAFF.